This entry features one TCR beta chain sequence. This sample also contains other DNA sequences that code for the same CDR3. These data are taken from a study of shared clonotypes between healthy human individuals. Clones were sequenced by immunoSEQ multiplex PCR, and TCRdb holds only the in-frame ones, with some missing. This table has over a million clones, under 80% appearing once. The V end was cut by 0 bases, the J end by 2 bases, with 11 bases between. The CDR3 runs to 15 residues. Germline-derived CDR1 and CDR2 are ENHRY and SYGVKD. What was sequenced was memory CD4+ T cells sorted from blood. The subset is: CD45RA-negative fraction. V is TRBV10-3 and J is TRBJ2-7, with TRBD2 as a possible D gene (6 bases). The clonotype originates from a man aged 18 to 30 in good health. CDR3 residues: CAISESQGGTYEQYF. The CDR3 DNA follows: TGTGCCATCAGTGAGTCCCAGGGCGGGACCTACGAGCAGTACTTC.